This T cell receptor (beta chain) emerged from a study of blood T cell repertoires in COVID-19. Study details: Italy, Spain and the United States were the sources of the convalescent and acute COVID-19 samples. T cells, B-cell-depleted T cells, or PBMCs provided the cDNA or gDNA that served as material.

Under the authors' procedure: Reference gene primers were amplified, and this amplification served to estimate nucleated cell counts. Repertoires were generated with immunoSEQ multiplex PCR, while TCRdb's copy carries only in-frame clones and drops some. V and J calls and clone size come straight from that table; D and trimming were deduced from the DNA. Among 200,000 to 250,000 clones listed, almost 90% were seen once. V was cut by 0 bases and J by 2 bases, with 4 bases left in between. CDR1 SEHNR and CDR2 FQNEAQ come from the germline V gene (reference sequence). The CDR3 is 13 amino acids. This TCR was recovered from a woman aged 55-70 years with acute or convalescent COVID-19. Sequenced sample: peripheral blood. The chain couples TRBV7-9 to TRBJ1-1; D is unresolved. The CDR3 sequence: CASSLALNTEAFF. The CDR3 DNA reads as TGTGCCAGCAGCTTAGCCCTAAACACTGAAGCTTTCTTT.